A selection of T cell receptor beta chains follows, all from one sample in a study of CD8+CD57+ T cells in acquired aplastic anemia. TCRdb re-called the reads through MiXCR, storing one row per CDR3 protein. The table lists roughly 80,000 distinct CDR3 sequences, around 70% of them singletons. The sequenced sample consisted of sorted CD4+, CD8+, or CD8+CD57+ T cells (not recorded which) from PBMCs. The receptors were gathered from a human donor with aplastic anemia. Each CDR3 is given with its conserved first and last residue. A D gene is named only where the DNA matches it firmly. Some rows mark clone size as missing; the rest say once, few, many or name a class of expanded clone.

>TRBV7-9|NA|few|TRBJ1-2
CASSLNANYGYTF
TGTGCCAGCAGCTTGAACGCTAACTATGGCTACACCTTC
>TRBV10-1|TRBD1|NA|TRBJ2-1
CASNDRGEQFF
TGCGCCAGCAATGACAGGGGTGAGCAGTTCTTC
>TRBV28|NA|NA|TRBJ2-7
CATSSPGTGGEQYF
TGTGCCACCAGTTCCCCTGGGACTGGTGGAGAGCAGTACTTC
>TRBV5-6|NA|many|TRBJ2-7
CASSSSGLPGEQYF
TGTGCCAGCAGCTCGTCGGGCCTACCAGGGGAGCAGTACTTC
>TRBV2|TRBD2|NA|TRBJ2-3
CASMASGSTDTQYF
TGTGCCAGCATGGCTAGCGGTAGCACAGATACGCAGTATTTT
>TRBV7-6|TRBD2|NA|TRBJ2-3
CASSLGAGGGTDTQYF
TGTGCCAGCAGCCTAGGGGCGGGAGGGGGCACAGATACGCAGTATTTT
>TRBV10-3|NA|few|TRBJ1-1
CAIRDSGAASNTEAFF
TGTGCCATCAGGGATTCGGGGGCAGCCTCGAACACTGAAGCTTTCTTT
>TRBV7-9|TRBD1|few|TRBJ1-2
CASSSQDREPYGYTF
TGTGCCAGCAGCTCACAAGACAGGGAGCCATATGGCTACACCTTC
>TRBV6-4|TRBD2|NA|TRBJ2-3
CASSVSQAGGPDTQYF
TGTGCCAGCAGTGTCTCCCAAGCGGGAGGCCCAGATACGCAGTATTTT
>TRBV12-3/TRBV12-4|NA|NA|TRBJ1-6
CASSLRLNNSPLHF
TGTGCCAGCAGTTTGCGTCTGAATAATTCACCCCTCCACTTT
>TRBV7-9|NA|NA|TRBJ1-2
CASSLAGQFHGYTF
TGTGCCAGCAGCTTAGCGGGGCAGTTCCATGGCTACACCTTC
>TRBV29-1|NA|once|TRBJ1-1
CSVEVLREVTEAFF
TGCAGCGTTGAAGTCCTCAGGGAGGTCACTGAAGCTTTCTTT
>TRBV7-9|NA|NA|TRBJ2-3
CASSLGPADTQYF
TGTGCCAGCAGCTTAGGTCCCGCAGATACGCAGTATTTT
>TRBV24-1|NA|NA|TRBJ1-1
CATMCREVNTEAFF
TGTGCCACCATGTGTCGGGAAGTGAACACTGAAGCTTTCTTT
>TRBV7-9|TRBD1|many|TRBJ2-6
CASSLADRGTPGANVLTF
TGTGCCAGCAGCTTAGCCGACAGGGGAACCCCTGGGGCCAACGTCCTGACTTTC
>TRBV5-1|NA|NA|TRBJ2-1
CASSLRPTYNEQFF
TGCGCCAGCAGCTTGCGTCCAACTTACAATGAGCAGTTCTTC
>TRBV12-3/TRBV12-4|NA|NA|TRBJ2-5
CASSFSETQYF
TGTGCCAGCAGTTTCTCGGAGACCCAGTACTTC
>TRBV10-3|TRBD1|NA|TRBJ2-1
CAIREWGQYNEQFF
TGTGCCATCCGTGAGTGGGGACAGTACAATGAGCAGTTCTTC
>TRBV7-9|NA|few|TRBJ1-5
CASSSWLEQPQHF
TGTGCCAGCAGCTCATGGCTAGAGCAGCCCCAGCATTTT
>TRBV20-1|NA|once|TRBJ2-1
CSARGSSASSYNEQFF
TGCAGTGCTAGAGGGTCTAGCGCCTCCTCCTACAATGAGCAGTTCTTC
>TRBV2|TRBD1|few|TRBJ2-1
CASSEGQGITAEQFF
TGTGCCAGCAGTGAGGGACAGGGGATAACAGCTGAGCAGTTCTTC
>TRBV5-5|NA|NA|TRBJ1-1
CASTYKRGPMNTEAFF
TGTGCCAGCACCTATAAGAGAGGGCCCATGAACACTGAAGCTTTCTTT
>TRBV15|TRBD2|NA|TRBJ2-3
CATSTRPGLTDTQYF
TGTGCCACCAGCACAAGGCCGGGACTAACAGATACGCAGTATTTT
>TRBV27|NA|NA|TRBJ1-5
CASSLSPWGQPQHF
TGTGCCAGCAGTTTATCGCCCTGGGGCCAGCCCCAGCATTTT
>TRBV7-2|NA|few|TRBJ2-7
CASSQNQGEQYF
TGTGCCAGCAGCCAGAATCAGGGAGAGCAGTACTTC
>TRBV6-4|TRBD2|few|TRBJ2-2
CASSGTSGNTGELFF
TGTGCCAGCAGTGGGACTAGCGGGAACACCGGGGAGCTGTTTTTT
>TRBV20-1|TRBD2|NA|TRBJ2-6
CSASASGSSGANVLTF
TGCAGTGCTAGCGCCAGCGGGAGCTCTGGGGCCAACGTCCTGACTTTC
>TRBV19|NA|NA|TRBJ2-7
CATGDRRSYEQYF
TGTGCCACCGGGGACCGACGATCCTACGAGCAGTACTTC
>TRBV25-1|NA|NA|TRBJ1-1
CASSITNGQPNEAFF
TGTGCCAGCAGCATAACAAACGGACAGCCGAACGAAGCTTTCTTT
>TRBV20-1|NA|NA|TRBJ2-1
CSARDSEGHEQFF
TGCAGTGCTAGAGATTCGGAGGGACATGAGCAGTTCTTC
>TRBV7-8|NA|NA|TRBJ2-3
CASSSGPGADTQYF
TGTGCCAGCAGCTCGGGGCCGGGTGCAGATACGCAGTATTTT
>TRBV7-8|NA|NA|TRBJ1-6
CASSLRDSQALHF
TGTGCCAGCAGCTTGCGGGATAGTCAGGCCCTCCACTTT
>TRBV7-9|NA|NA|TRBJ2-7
CASSILPYEQYF
TGTGCCAGCAGCATCCTTCCCTACGAGCAGTACTTC
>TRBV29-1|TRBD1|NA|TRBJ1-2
CSVEEYRGYGYTF
TGCAGCGTTGAAGAATACAGGGGCTATGGCTACACCTTC
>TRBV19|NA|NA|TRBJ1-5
CASSPGHSNQPQHF
TGTGCCAGTAGTCCGGGACACAGCAATCAGCCCCAGCATTTT
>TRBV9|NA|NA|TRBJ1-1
CASSVDGLTEAFF
TGTGCCAGCAGCGTAGACGGCCTCACTGAAGCTTTCTTT
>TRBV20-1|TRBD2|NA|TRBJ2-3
CSASASGRSSDTQYF
TGCAGTGCCTCCGCTAGCGGGAGATCCTCAGATACGCAGTATTTT
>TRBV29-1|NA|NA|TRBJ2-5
CSVVPGSTGTQYF
TGCAGCGTTGTTCCTGGTTCGACGGGGACCCAGTACTTC
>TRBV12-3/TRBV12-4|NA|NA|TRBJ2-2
CASSFGGITGELFF
TGTGCCAGCAGTTTCGGGGGTATCACCGGGGAGCTGTTTTTT